This T cell receptor beta chain emerged from a study of T cells in Graves' hyperthyroidism and ophthalmopathy (dated by TCRdb to the late 2010s). The study in broad terms: A discovery cohort of roughly 100 patients, roughly 45 with Graves' ophthalmopathy and approximately 60 with stable Graves' hyperthyroidism, was used to find distinguishing TCR V-J signatures. The study also compared thyroid tissue and blood T-cell repertoires from several Graves' hyperthyroidism patients. Once sampling was done, hyperthyroidism patients were given methimazole at a starting dose of 30 mg daily, whereas ophthalmopathy patients were given high-dose intravenous methylprednisolone. Prospective prediction of ophthalmopathy was tested in an independent validation cohort of 18 to 20 hyperthyroidism patients and 17 patients who later progressed to ophthalmopathy. TCR Vbeta CDR3 sequencing of fewer than 150 peripheral blood samples (43 ophthalmopathy, some 75 hyperthyroidism and roughly 17 progressor patients) is reported in the paper. The roughly 100 discovery patients were randomly divided into training and test sets at a 7:3 ratio. Results and caveats for the whole study, not just this receptor: Ophthalmopathy was separated from stable hyperthyroidism by a 13 V-J signature model, with roughly 88% sensitivity and about 81% specificity obtained in cross-validation and 80%/75% obtained in testing. Most expanded thyroid clonotypes (frequency above 0.001) were also detected in blood, suggesting blood repertoires may reflect thyroid immune responses. In validation, the model predicted progression to ophthalmopathy a median of roughly 6.5 months before onset, with approximately 71% sensitivity and roughly 77% specificity. No statistical method was used to set the sample size in advance, and investigators knew the group allocation.

Concerning this clonotype: The antigen this receptor binds is unknown. The record has no base qualities; no much larger clone is one base away.

From the germline V gene (reference sequence), CDR1 is SEHNR and CDR2 is FQNEAQ. The CDR3 holds 16 amino acids from the cysteine to the phenylalanine. The only DNA kept is the CDR3, 48 bases in frame from the first base. From V the trimming removes 6 bases and from J it removes 5 bases, while the gene matches leave 7 bases of the junction unaccounted for. The TCR beta CDR3 regions were amplified from RNA transcripts. The first round of RT-PCR for the TCR CDR3 was performed with the HTBI primer set and the Qiagen OneStep RT-PCR kit. Libraries were constructed in a second round of multiplex PCR, after which size selection and purification were performed. Paired-end sequencing of the libraries was performed with 100 bp reads on an Illumina HiSeq2000. On the authors' methods: Raw data were processed with SOAPnuke, discarding reads with adapters, uncalled bases, mean Phred below 15, or no exact constant-primer or identifier match. High-quality paired reads were merged using COPE v1.2.5, and each unique nucleotide sequence was defined as a clonotype. MiTCR v1.1 was used to align clonotypes to the IMGT TRBV, TRBD and TRBJ reference segments. Only V-J combinations with frequency above 0.0001, covering 99% to 99.2% of repertoires, were analysed. A TCS score was defined as the ratio of F50 (clonal expansion) to E x V (chaos), with BLOSUM62-based TCRdist applied between CDR3 peptides within each V-J. Welch's t-statistics and random forest reduced around 520 V-J features to 10 to 15, which were used in a naive Bayes classifier (R e1071). Thyroid-blood repertoire similarity was quantified with the Morisita-Horn index. Starting from the raw public reads, TCRdb applied fastp trimming at Q25, assembled clones with MiXCR and retained in-frame beta chains. Rows are combined by CDR3 protein, so each entry shows the most common genes and DNA. These V and J calls derive from TCRdb rather than the authors' analysis. Present in this sample are roughly 570,000 distinct CDR3 sequences, 46% of which were seen just once. Clones ranked in the top ten supply under 20% of the sample.

Exclusion was applied to patients with uncontrolled infections, other autoimmune diseases, pregnancy or lactation. Diagnoses relied on clinical symptoms, serum thyroxine and TRAb, thyroid ultrasound and orbital computed tomography. Trizol reagent was used to extract total RNA, and RNA quality was then checked on an Agilent 2100 Bioanalyzer. Sample: peripheral blood or thyroid tissue (not recorded which). This receptor was taken from an adult woman with Graves' disease, either hyperthyroidism or ophthalmopathy (not recorded which). The chain is encoded by TRBV7-9 joined to TRBJ1-6, with 10 junctional bases fitting TRBD1. In nucleotide form, the sequence is TGTGCCAGCAGGAAGCCGGGACAGGGGAATAATTCACCCCTCCACTTT. This codes for CASRKPGQGNNSPLHF.